This entry lists 32 T cell receptor beta chains sequenced from one sample in a study of CD8+ T cells in alopecia areata. The sequencing template was cDNA reverse transcribed from extracted RNA. Assay: immunoSEQ multiplex PCR; the TCRdb copy retains only in-frame clones and omits some. The sample records over 150,000 clones, almost 65% being singletons. Sequences were derived from CD4+ T cells sorted from blood, sampled at week 0. The source is a human donor with alopecia areata.

This clone showed up just once. The chain joins TRBV21-1 to TRBJ2-5; the table names TRBD2, a call not compared with the DNA. TRBV21-1 is an annotated pseudogene. The CDR3 length is 18 residues. This chain's CDR3 is CASSKGCPAGRIYETQYF. In nucleotides, the CDR3 is TGTGCCAGCAGCAAAGGGTGTCCAGCGGGGAGAATTTATGAGACCCAGTACTTC.

The rearrangement links TRBV5-1 to TRBJ2-1, with 7 bases that match TRBD1. Germline CDR1 is SGHRS and CDR2 is YFSETQ. The CDR3 is 14 amino acids. The V gene end was trimmed by 2 bases and the J gene end by 4 bases; junction bases not matched to a gene: 3. The CDR3 DNA follows: TGCGCCAGCAGCTTCGGGACAGAGTACAATGAGCAGTTCTTC. It codes for CASSFGTEYNEQFF.

This clone was found once. The chain recombines TRBV5-1 with TRBJ2-2, with TRBD2 matching over 7 bases. J gave up 5 bases and V 7 bases, and 5 bases lay outside the gene matches. This CDR3 is built from 13 residues. Germline CDR1 is SGHRS and CDR2 is YFSETQ. The DNA for the CDR3 is TGCGCCAGCCGGGAGGAGGGAACCGGGGAGCTGTTTTTT. As protein: CASREEGTGELFF. Full variable domain (remainder filled in from reference TRBV5-1 and TRBJ2-2): KAGVTQTPRYLIKTRGQQVTLSCSPISGHRSVSWYQQTPGQGLQFLFEYFSETQRNKGNFPGRFSGRQFSNSRSEMNVSTLELGDSALYLCASREEGTGELFFGEGSRLTVL.

This clone was recorded only once. The chain is built from TRBV5-6 and TRBJ2-7; TRBD1 aligns across 7 bases. The germline gives CDR1 SGHDT, CDR2 YYEEEE. The CDR3 is made up of 14 amino acids. J was trimmed by 3 bases and V by 2 bases; bases with no gene match: 5. The CDR3 sequence is CASSLPGQIYEQYF. The CDR3 coding sequence is TGTGCCAGCAGCTTACCGGGACAGATCTACGAGCAGTACTTC.

This clone was observed a few times. This rearrangement joins TRBV29-1 to TRBJ1-1; 7 bases fit TRBD1. V trimming: 6 bases; J trimming: 1 base; junction bases outside the gene matches: 5. The CDR3 is 13 amino acids. CDR1 is SQVTM, CDR2 ANQGSEA, per germline. CDR3 sequence: CSVNRGRNTEAFF. CDR3 DNA sequence: TGCAGCGTGAACAGGGGTCGGAACACTGAAGCTTTCTTT. Full variable domain (rest looked up from reference TRBV29-1 and TRBJ1-1): SAVISQKPSRDICQRGTSLTIQCQVDSQVTMMFWYRQQPGQSLTLIATANQGSEATYESGFVIDKFPISRPNLTFSTLTVSNMSPEDSSIYLCSVNRGRNTEAFFGQGTRLTVV.

As DNA, the CDR3 is TGTGCCAGCAGGACCACCGGGGCGGGGGAATACAATGAGCAGTTCTTC. Translated: CASRTTGAGEYNEQFF. This rearrangement joins TRBV5-6 to TRBJ2-1, with TRBD2 identical over 7 bases. Losses at the gene ends were 5 bases for V and 4 bases for J; bases not matched to a gene: 12. Germline V CDR1 and CDR2: SGHDT, YYEEEE. The CDR3 has 16 residues.

This chain uses TRBV29-1 with TRBJ1-2; D gene unclear. Trimming took off 2 bases at V and 6 bases at J, with 10 bases between the two ends. This CDR3 has 12 amino acids. Germline V lookup: CDR1 SQVTM, CDR2 ANQGSEA. The CDR3 sequence is CSVEKSRDGYTF. In DNA, the CDR3 is TGCAGCGTTGAAAAAAGTCGGGATGGCTACACCTTC.

Note on this clone: One end of the junction varies from germline; a read error may be responsible. V and J are TRBV30 and TRBJ1-5; D may be TRBD1 (6 bases). CDR1 is GTSNPN, CDR2 SVGIG, per germline (reference sequence). CDR3 length equals 13 residues. As DNA, the CDR3 is TGTGCCTGGTCACAGGGAAGCAGTCAGCCCCAGCATTTT. It is translated as CAWSQGSSQPQHF.

This clone came up a few times. The chain combines TRBV9 with TRBJ1-2; the match to TRBD1 covers 8 bases. The germline CDR1 and CDR2 sequences are SGDLS and YYNGEE. The trim removed 4 bases at V and 8 bases at J, leaving 7 bases unmatched. The CDR3 is made up of 13 amino acids. For the CDR3, the DNA is TGTGCCAGCAGCTTCGACAGGGGACGGGGCTACACCTTC. It translates to CASSFDRGRGYTF.

The chain recombines TRBV29-1 with TRBJ2-3; possibly TRBD2 for D (5 bases). V lost 7 bases to trimming and J lost 0 bases, with 14 bases between them. The CDR3 extends over 14 amino acids. Germline CDR1 and CDR2: SQVTM and ANQGSEA. CDR3 coding DNA: TGCAGCGGAGCTAGCCTCCGAAGCACAGATACGCAGTATTTT. Amino acid sequence: CSGASLRSTDTQYF.

The J gene is TRBJ1-6, the V gene TRBV6-5, with 7 bases identical to TRBD1. CDR1 and CDR2 from the germline V gene are MNHEY and SVGAGI. Losses at the gene ends were 2 bases for V and 7 bases for J; bases not matched to a gene: 8. This CDR3 has 16 residues. The CDR3 region has the DNA TGTGCCAGCAGTTACAGGGGTGGCAGGGGGAATTCACCCCTCCACTTT. It specifies CASSYRGGRGNSPLHF.

This CDR3 is CAWSVVRTSFGEKLFF. Here the CDR3 DNA reads TGTGCCTGGAGTGTAGTTCGTACCTCTTTTGGTGAAAAACTGTTTTTT. This chain joins TRBV30 and TRBJ1-4; D call uncertain. Germline-derived CDR1 and CDR2 are GTSNPN and SVGIG (reference sequence). With 0 bases removed from V and 7 bases from J, the gap between germline ends came to 18 bases. The CDR3 spans 16 residues.

V and J are TRBV30 and TRBJ1-2; TRBD1 might be the D (5 bases). V was cut by 3 bases and J by 0 bases, with 17 bases left in between. The CDR3 contains 16 residues. The germline CDR1 and CDR2 sequences are GTSNPN and SVGIG (reference sequence). This chain's CDR3 is CAWRAAGTGANYGYTF. CDR3 sequence (DNA): TGTGCCTGGAGAGCGGCAGGCACGGGGGCTAACTATGGCTACACCTTC.

This clone was seen repeatedly, ten times or more. The chain combines TRBV14 with TRBJ2-1; D gene unclear. V lost 1 base to trimming and J lost 8 bases, with 9 bases between them. Looked up from germline, CDR1 is SGHDN and CDR2 is FVKESK. The CDR3 consists of 13 residues. The CDR3, as DNA: TGTGCCAGCAGCCAAGTGGTAGGCGATGAGCAGTTCTTC. It codes for CASSQVVGDEQFF. Variable domain in full (rest from reference TRBV14 and TRBJ2-1): EAGVTQFPSHSVIEKGQTVTLRCDPISGHDNLYWYRRVMGKEIKFLLHFVKESKQDESGMPNNRFLAERTGGTYSTLKVQPAELEDSGVYFCASSQVVGDEQFFGPGTRLTVL.

The sample holds a few counts of this clone. This chain connects TRBV6-5 to TRBJ1-1; no clear D. Trimming pared 7 bases from V and 0 bases from J, leaving 12 bases between. Germline V gene lookup returns CDR1 MNHEY and CDR2 SVGAGI. There are 14 residues in the CDR3. For the CDR3, the DNA is TGTGCCAGCACCCGGATGGACCTGAACACTGAAGCTTTCTTT. This translates into CASTRMDLNTEAFF.

This clone has only one observation. The chain carries TRBV30 and TRBJ1-6, with D hard to call. The germline V gene has CDR1 GTSNPN and CDR2 SVGIG (reference sequence). The CDR3 extends over 12 amino acids. Trimming stripped 0 bases from V and 10 bases from J, with 7 bases between. DNA for the CDR3: TGTGCCTGGAGTGTACGGGGATCACCCCTCCACTTT. It specifies CAWSVRGSPLHF.

The rearrangement uses TRBV4-3 and TRBJ2-3; 8 bases align to TRBD1. This CDR3 contains 15 residues. In germline, CDR1 is LGHNA, CDR2 YSLEER. J was trimmed by 2 bases and V by 4 bases; bases with no gene match: 5. CDR3 residues: CASSLRTGFTDTQYF. In DNA form, the CDR3 reads TGCGCCAGCAGCCTCCGGACAGGGTTCACAGATACGCAGTATTTT.

This clone was observed a handful of times. The chain recombines TRBV7-6 with TRBJ1-6, with 9 nucleotides matching TRBD1. The germline V gene has CDR1 SGHVS and CDR2 FNYEAQ. The CDR3 is 14 amino acids. The J segment lost 8 bases and the V segment lost 4 bases, leaving 3 bases of the junction unmatched. As DNA, the CDR3 is TGTGCCAGCAGCTATCGACAGGGGGATTCACCCCTCCACTTT. Encoded protein: CASSYRQGDSPLHF.

Details on this clone: The sample has other DNA sequences that encode this CDR3 too. The rearrangement joins TRBV30 to TRBJ2-7; TRBD1 is a possible D gene (5 bases). The germline V gene encodes CDR1 GTSNPN and CDR2 SVGIG (reference sequence). The CDR3 consists of 12 residues. The ends were cut back, 4 bases at V and 2 bases at J, with 9 bases in the middle. The CDR3 sequence: CAWKQGTYEQYF. Here the CDR3 DNA reads TGTGCCTGGAAGCAGGGTACCTACGAGCAGTACTTC. The entire variable domain, with the rest obtained from reference TRBV30 and TRBJ2-7, is as follows: SQTIHQWPATLVQPVGSPLSLECTVEGTSNPNLYWYRQAAGRGLQLLFYSVGIGQISSEVPQNLSASRPQDRQFILSSKKLLLSDSGFYLCAWKQGTYEQYFGPGTRLTVT.

The chain carries TRBV30 and TRBJ2-2; D is undetermined. The CDR3 is 14 amino acids. Germline CDR1 reads GTSNPN; CDR2 reads SVGIG (reference sequence). The V end lost 0 bases, the J end lost 5 bases, and 10 bases lay between the germline ends. This chain's CDR3 is CAWSVVPGTGELFF. In nucleotides, the CDR3 is TGTGCCTGGAGTGTAGTGCCGGGTACCGGGGAGCTGTTTTTT. Using reference TRBV30 and TRBJ2-2 for the parts outside the CDR3, the full variable domain is SQTIHQWPATLVQPVGSPLSLECTVEGTSNPNLYWYRQAAGRGLQLLFYSVGIGQISSEVPQNLSASRPQDRQFILSSKKLLLSDSGFYLCAWSVVPGTGELFFGEGSRLTVL.

In its sample, this clone was seen once. The V call is TRBV30, the J call TRBJ1-1, with TRBD1 identical over 10 bases. The CDR3 length is 15 residues. The V and J ends lost 1 base and 1 base, in that order; junction bases with no gene match: 3. Germline-derived CDR1 and CDR2 are GTSNPN and SVGIG (reference sequence). The CDR3: CAWSGQGAKNTEAFF. The CDR3 bases are TGTGCCTGGAGTGGACAGGGGGCGAAGAACACTGAAGCTTTCTTT.

This clone was found a few times. The chain is built from TRBV19 and TRBJ2-2; no clear D. The CDR3 covers 14 residues. Trimming removed 4 bases at V and 0 bases at J, with 6 bases between. Germline CDR1 LNHDA, CDR2 SQIVND (reference sequence). As DNA, the CDR3 is TGTGCCAGTAGTACATCCTCGAACACCGGGGAGCTGTTTTTT. Its protein product is CASSTSSNTGELFF.

A few counts support this clone. V is TRBV6-1 and J is TRBJ1-5; D is unclear. Trimming cost V 6 bases and J 7 bases, with 13 bases left between them. From germline, CDR1 is MNHNS and CDR2 SASEGT. This CDR3 spans 13 amino acids. This chain's CDR3 is CASRGGFGQPQHF. The CDR3 DNA reads TGTGCCAGCAGGGGCGGGTTCGGACAGCCCCAGCATTTT.

The chain links TRBV30 to TRBJ1-1; possibly TRBD1 for D (5 bases). Germline V gene lookup returns CDR1 GTSNPN and CDR2 SVGIG (reference sequence). With 0 bases removed from V and 1 base from J, the gap between germline ends came to 12 bases. The CDR3 extends over 15 amino acids. CDR3 protein: CAWSVRRQGNTEAFF. The DNA of the CDR3 is TGTGCCTGGAGTGTAAGGCGGCAGGGGAACACTGAAGCTTTCTTT.

The gene calls are TRBV4-3 and TRBJ2-2; 14 nucleotides match TRBD2. J lost 6 bases, V lost 0 bases, and 0 bases had no gene match. Germline-derived CDR1 and CDR2 are LGHNA and YSLEER. This CDR3 region has 16 residues. CDR3 sequence: CASSQETSGGAGELFF. CDR3 nucleotide sequence: TGCGCCAGCAGCCAAGAGACTAGCGGGGGGGCCGGGGAGCTGTTTTTT.

The chain recombines TRBV29-1 with TRBJ1-2, with D uncertain. CDR3 length: 12 residues. Germline V gene data show CDR1 as SQVTM and CDR2 as ANQGSEA. The germline V and J ends were trimmed by 3 bases and 3 bases, with 8 bases remaining between them. The CDR3 loop is CSVDSRDYGYTF. DNA for the CDR3: TGCAGCGTTGATAGCAGAGACTATGGCTACACCTTC.

In this sample, this clone turned up once. The rearrangement uses TRBV29-1 and TRBJ1-1; no reliable D call. V shed 7 bases and J shed 2 bases, with 17 bases lying between them. Germline loops: CDR1 SQVTM, CDR2 ANQGSEA. This CDR3 has 14 amino acids. CDR3 region: CSARPTSPNTEAFF. CDR3 DNA: TGCAGCGCAAGACCGACTAGTCCCAACACTGAAGCTTTCTTT.

DNA of the CDR3: TGTGCCAGCAGTAACGGAGGTGGGGGCAATCAGCCCCAGCATTTT. Translated: CASSNGGGGNQPQHF. The chain is built from TRBV7-9 and TRBJ1-5; D not certain. The germline V and J ends were trimmed by 6 bases and 2 bases, with 14 bases remaining between them. The V gene's germline CDR1 is SEHNR and CDR2 FQNEAQ (reference sequence). This CDR3 region has 15 residues. The whole variable domain, filled in from reference TRBV7-9 and TRBJ1-5, reads DTGVSQNPRHKITKRGQNVTFRCDPISEHNRLYWYRQTLGQGPEFLTYFQNEAQLEKSRLLSDRFSAERPKGSFSTLEIQRTEQGDSAMYLCASSNGGGGNQPQHFGDGTRLSIL.

J is TRBJ2-5 and V is TRBV6-5; 7 nucleotides align to TRBD2. Germline V gene sequence: CDR1 MNHEY, CDR2 SVGAGI. This CDR3 is 14 amino acids long. The V and J ends lost 10 bases and 4 bases, in that order; junction bases with no gene match: 12. DNA of the CDR3: TGTGCCACTCTAAGGAATTGGGGGGGAGAGACCCAGTACTTC. This translates into CATLRNWGGETQYF.

This clone was counted once. The rearrangement uses TRBV23-1 and TRBJ2-1, with TRBD1 matching over 8 bases. TRBV23-1 is placed among ORFs of uncertain function. After removal of 6 bases from V and 3 bases from J, the junction contained 10 bases not matched to a gene. The CDR3 is 16 residues long. CDR3 bases: TGCGCCAGCAGCTTATCAGGAGACAGGGGCTACAATGAGCAGTTCTTC. Translation gives CASSLSGDRGYNEQFF.

CDR3 region: CASSLKNTEAFF. CDR3 nucleotides: TGTGCCAGCAGTTTAAAGAACACTGAAGCTTTCTTT. The V and J genes are TRBV6-6 and TRBJ1-1; no reliable D call. Germline V CDR1 and CDR2: MNHNY, SVGAGI (reference sequence). V shed 4 bases and J shed 1 base, with 4 bases lying between them. The CDR3 spans 12 residues.

The J gene is TRBJ2-7, the V gene TRBV5-4; D may be TRBD2 (5 bases). The CDR3 extends over 12 amino acids. V shed 7 bases and J shed 6 bases, with 14 bases lying between them. The V gene's germline CDR1 is SGHNT and CDR2 YYREEE (reference sequence). The CDR3 DNA follows: TGTGCCAGCCAAAAATCGGGGTCCGAGCAGTACTTC. Its protein product is CASQKSGSEQYF.